This TCR beta chain was sequenced for a study of OX40 agonist ivuxolimab in advanced cancers. The CDR3 totals 13 residues. Germline CDR1 reads SGHTA; CDR2 reads FQGNSA. Produced via immunoSEQ multiplex PCR; TCRdb's table is partial and in-frame only. This table has roughly 65,000 clones, roughly 89% appearing once. A remark on this clone: Its antigen is unknown. The junction departs from the called germline gene at one end, perhaps through a read error.

Study outcomes and limitations: Both CD4+ and CD8+ T cell populations in blood had undergone clonal expansion by week 6 at 0.1 to 3.0 mg/kg.

The rearrangement joins TRBV7-2 to TRBJ2-1; 8 positions agree with TRBD1. The source material was CD4+ or CD8+ T cells sorted from blood, sampled in a trial of the OX40 agonist ivuxolimab. The sequence was obtained from an adult with an advanced solid tumor such as melanoma, head and neck, liver or kidney cancer. The CDR3 spells CASSGNRGTGALF. CDR3 nucleotides: TGTGCCAGCAGCGGCAACAGGGGGACCGGGGCTCTCTTC. The whole variable domain, filled in from reference TRBV7-2 and TRBJ2-1, reads GAGVSQSPSNKVTEKGKDVELRCDPISGHTALYWYRQSLGQGLEFLIYFQGNSAPDKSGLPSDRFSAERTGGSVSTLTIQRTQQEDSAVYLCASSGNRGTGALFGPGTRLTVL.